Included here is one TCR beta chain sequence, with context. Its target is not known. These data belong to a study of neurological immune-mediated disorders. Study-wide results and caveats: The most TCR clonal expansion was seen in HTLV-1-associated myelopathy, and the least was seen in multiple sclerosis, which fell below healthy controls.

Germline V gene data show CDR1 as LGHDT and CDR2 as YNNKEL (reference sequence). The CDR3 consists of 14 residues. V was pared by 1 base and J by 6 bases, with 10 bases between. TCRdb called the 5' RACE reads again in MiXCR, with one record for every CDR3 protein. The sample contains about 59,000 distinct CDR3 sequences, 24% of which appear only once. The time point denotes: technical triplicate 2. The sample was PBMCs. This chain connects TRBV3-1 to TRBJ2-1; the D gene is possibly TRBD2 (5 bases). The receptor comes from a man between 60 and 70 years old with HTLV-1-associated myelopathy (HAM/TSP). CDR3 region: CASSQAVGVNEQFF. In DNA form, the CDR3 reads TGTGCCAGCAGCCAAGCCGTGGGAGTCAATGAGCAGTTCTTC.